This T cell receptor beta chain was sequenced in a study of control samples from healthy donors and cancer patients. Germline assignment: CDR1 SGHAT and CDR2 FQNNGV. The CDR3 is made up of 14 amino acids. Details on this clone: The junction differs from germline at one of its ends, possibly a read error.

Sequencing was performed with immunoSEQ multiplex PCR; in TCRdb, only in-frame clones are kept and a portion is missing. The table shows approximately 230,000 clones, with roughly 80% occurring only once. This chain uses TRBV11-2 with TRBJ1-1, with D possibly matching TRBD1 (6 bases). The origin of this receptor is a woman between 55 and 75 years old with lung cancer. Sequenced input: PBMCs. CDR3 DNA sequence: TGTGCCGGCAGCCCCCTCGACAGGCTGCGCGAAGCTTTCTTT. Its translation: CAGSPLDRLREAFF.